This entry is about one T cell receptor beta chain. The target antigen is unknown. This CDR3 spans 16 amino acids. Germline CDR1 is LGHNA and CDR2 is YSLEER. The V end lost 0 bases, the J end lost 1 base, and 9 bases lay between the germline ends. Unsorted libraries were generated from 2 million PBMCs held at -80 degrees C. This sample was taken from a study of neurological immune-mediated disorders. Study-wide points: In HTLV-1-associated myelopathy, TCR clonal expansion was greatest, whereas multiple sclerosis had the least, falling below healthy controls. The repertoires of 18 of 34 multiple sclerosis patients were placed by phylogenetic grouping in a single related-CDR3 cluster, which may be a signature. The absence of any CDR3 amino acid sequence shared by expanded clones across subjects suggests that repertoires were private in all groups.

TCRdb independently ran MiXCR on the 5' RACE reads; one entry per CDR3 protein. The data show about 62,000 distinct CDR3 sequences, with approximately 3.7% seen just once and more than 2% held by the top ten. The genes are TRBV4-3 and TRBJ2-2; D gene unclear. This clonotype was sampled from a woman in her fifties or sixties with multiple sclerosis. The specimen sequenced was PBMCs. The CDR3 protein is CASSQEIGKNTGELFF. In DNA, the CDR3 is TGCGCCAGCAGCCAAGAGATCGGAAAGAACACCGGGGAGCTGTTTTTT.